Following are 2 T cell receptor beta chains from one sample sequenced in a study of blood T cell repertoires in COVID-19. Repertoires were generated with immunoSEQ multiplex PCR, while TCRdb's copy carries only in-frame clones and drops some. The sample holds 84,000 or so clones, around 90% seen once. Sequencing was performed on peripheral blood. Source of these receptors: a man aged 65 to 85 with acute or convalescent COVID-19.

The chain employs TRBV4-1 and TRBJ2-3; 10 nucleotides match TRBD1. Germline assignment: CDR1 MGHRA and CDR2 YSYEKL. V lost 1 base to trimming and J lost 3 bases; unmatched junction nucleotides: 16. CDR3 size: 20 residues. CDR3 DNA: TGCGCCAGCAGCCAAGCTAAGTCCGGGCCTTTGGGACAGGGGACAGATACGCAGTATTTT. It is translated as CASSQAKSGPLGQGTDTQYF.

This clone was detected only a few times. The chain recombines TRBV5-1 with TRBJ1-1; TRBD1 matches 7 bases. The CDR3 is 14 residues long. Germline V CDR1 and CDR2: SGHRS, YFSETQ. V was clipped by 1 base and J by 4 bases; unmatched bases: 4. The CDR3 region has the DNA TGCGCCAGCAGCTTGACAGGGGTTGGCACTGAAGCTTTCTTT. Its protein is CASSLTGVGTEAFF.